This T cell receptor beta chain was sequenced during a study of blood T cell repertoires in COVID-19. Study-wide background: Acute-phase and convalescent COVID-19 samples originated in the United States, Italy and Spain. Nucleic acid was either cDNA or gDNA, and it came from T cells, B-cell-depleted T cells, or PBMCs.

Trimming cost V 9 bases and J 9 bases; bases outside gene matches: 13. The CDR3 totals 15 residues. Germline CDR1 reads SGHRS; CDR2 reads YFSETQ. In the authors' methods: The assay estimated nucleated cells by amplifying reference gene primers. Measured with immunoSEQ multiplex PCR; TCRdb has only the in-frame clones, and not every one. V and J calls and clone size come straight from that table; D and trimming were deduced from the DNA. Among 150,000 to 200,000 clones listed, 85% to 90% were seen once. The chain has TRBV5-1 and TRBJ2-1; 12 bases match TRBD2. This clonotype originated in a man between 18 and 35 years old with acute or convalescent COVID-19. The specimen was peripheral blood. CDR3 amino acids: CATSRLAGGKSEQFF. In DNA form, the CDR3 reads TGCGCCACCTCGAGGCTAGCGGGGGGGAAAAGTGAGCAGTTCTTC.